This note documents a single TCR beta chain sequence. The authors isolated at least 6 million PBMCs per sample. Combining a sample-barcoded 5' primer with a J-beta primer mix, a second PCR ran for about 7 to 11 cycles. TCRdb redid the calling of the 5' RACE reads with MiXCR, one entry per CDR3 protein. The sample carries roughly 1,500,000 distinct CDR3 sequences, about 40% recorded once. This CDR3 contains 16 residues. V lost 4 bases, J lost 3 bases, and 9 bases stayed unmatched. Germline loops: CDR1 SGHRS, CDR2 YFSETQ. The data derive from a study of blood T cells in healthy people across ages. The origin of this receptor is a woman aged 18-35 years in good health. Sequencing used blood. The chain couples TRBV5-1 to TRBJ2-7; 11 positions match TRBD2. CDR3 sequence: CASSRTSGGVVYEQYF. In DNA form, the CDR3 reads TGCGCCAGCAGCCGAACTAGCGGGGGAGTAGTCTACGAGCAGTACTTC.